The T cell receptor beta chain under discussion was sequenced for a study of cytomegalovirus exposure and HLA in healthy donors. This CDR3 has 15 amino acids. CDR1 and CDR2 from the germline V gene are LNHNV and YYDKDF (reference sequence). Unmatched junction bases numbered 9, after V lost 8 bases and J lost 0 bases. With 60 Vbeta and 13 Jbeta primers, the PCR was carried out. Authors' methods: In a later analysis, of around 85 million unique beta chains, around 9.9 million appeared in at least two donors. Only in-frame clones appear in the TCRdb table, and some are missing; sequencing was by immunoSEQ multiplex PCR. V and J calls and clone size are copied from that table; D and trimming were computed from the DNA. The sample lists some 77,000 clones; about 79% were seen once. With respect to this clone: Antigen unknown.

The study's findings and limits: In terms of immune exposure information, only CMV serostatus was available. There were reportedly fewer N-insertions in an Asian-associated ancestry cluster than the approximately 670-donor mean, in a later analysis. TRBV6-2, TRBV6-3 and some other V segments were unresolvable in 87-base-pair reads.

The chain joins TRBV15 to TRBJ2-5, with 7 bases matching TRBD1. Sequencing was carried out using PBMCs. The sequence derives from a middle-aged woman in good health and CMV-seronegative. The CDR3 loop is CATGKGGVYQETQYF. The DNA of the CDR3 is TGTGCCACCGGGAAAGGGGGCGTTTACCAAGAGACCCAGTACTTC.